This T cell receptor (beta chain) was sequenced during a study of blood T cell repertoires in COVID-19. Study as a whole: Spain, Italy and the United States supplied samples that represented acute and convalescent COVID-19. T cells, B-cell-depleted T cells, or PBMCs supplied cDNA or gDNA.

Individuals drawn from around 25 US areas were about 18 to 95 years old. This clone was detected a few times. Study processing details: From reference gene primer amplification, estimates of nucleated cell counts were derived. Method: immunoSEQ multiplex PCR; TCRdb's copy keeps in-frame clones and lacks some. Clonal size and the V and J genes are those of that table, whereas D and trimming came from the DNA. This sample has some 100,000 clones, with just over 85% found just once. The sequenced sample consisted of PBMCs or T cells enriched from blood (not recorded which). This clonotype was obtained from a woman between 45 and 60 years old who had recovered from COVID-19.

The CDR3 protein is CASRATGRFQPQHF. The CDR3 DNA reads TGTGCCAGCAGGGCTACAGGGCGGTTTCAGCCCCAGCATTTT. The chain couples TRBV28 to TRBJ1-5; possible D gene TRBD1, 6 bases. Germline CDR1 and CDR2: MDHEN and SYDVKM. This CDR3 is built from 14 residues. Trimming stripped 6 bases from V and 6 bases from J, with 15 bases between.